These 32 T cell receptor beta chains share one sample of origin, sequenced in a study of blood T cell repertoires in COVID-19. Clones were sequenced by immunoSEQ multiplex PCR, and TCRdb holds only the in-frame ones, with some missing. The repertoire holds around 68,000 clones, 82% seen once, with about 12% in the top ten. The sequenced sample consisted of peripheral blood. Source of these receptors: a human donor in a cohort sampled during active COVID-19.

This chain connects TRBV7-9 to TRBJ1-4; 7 nucleotides match TRBD1. Germline V gene data show CDR1 as SEHNR and CDR2 as FQNEAQ (reference sequence). V dropped 5 bases and J dropped 3; count of bases not matched to a gene: 3. This CDR3 has 14 residues. CDR3 DNA sequence: TGTGCCAGCAGCGATACAGGGGCTAATGAAAAACTGTTTTTT. It specifies CASSDTGANEKLFF.

The chain couples TRBV3-1 (or the pseudogene TRBV3-2) to TRBJ2-1, with TRBD1 matching 9 bases. V was clipped by 4 bases and J by 6 bases; unmatched bases: 7. Germline CDR1 is LGHDT and CDR2 is YNNKEL (reference sequence). The CDR3 spans 15 residues. The CDR3 reads CASSLHGDRANEQFF. The CDR3 region has the DNA TGTGCCAGCAGCCTCCACGGGGACAGGGCCAATGAGCAGTTCTTC.

The chain couples TRBV6-2 or TRBV6-3 to TRBJ1-5; D remains unclear. Germline V gene lookup returns CDR1 MNHEY and CDR2 SVGEGT. This CDR3 is 11 amino acids long. V lost 4 bases and J 11 bases, leaving 9 bases between the germline ends. Here the CDR3 DNA reads TGTGCCAGCAGTTCCTCGGCGGCCCAGCATTTT. Protein product: CASSSSAAQHF.

This clone came up once. The gene calls are TRBV19 and TRBJ1-2, with D maybe TRBD1 (5 bases). Germline CDR1 LNHDA, CDR2 SQIVND (reference sequence). The V end was cut by 5 bases, the J end by 4 bases, with 14 bases between. This CDR3 is 14 amino acids long. The CDR3 DNA follows: TGTGCCAGTAGTCTCCAGGTGGGGGGCTATGGCTACACCTTC. This encodes CASSLQVGGYGYTF.

This clone appeared a single time. The chain combines TRBV3-1 (or the pseudogene TRBV3-2) with TRBJ2-3; D not certain. The V end lost 6 bases, the J end lost 1 base, and 8 bases lay between the germline ends. Germline V lookup: CDR1 LGHDT, CDR2 YNNKEL (reference sequence). The CDR3 totals 13 residues. CDR3 DNA sequence: TGTGCCAGCAGGTTCCTAGGCACAGATACGCAGTATTTT. Translation: CASRFLGTDTQYF.

V is TRBV3-1 (or the pseudogene TRBV3-2) and J is TRBJ1-5; D unresolved. CDR1 is LGHDT and CDR2 is YNNKEL in the germline V gene (reference sequence). Trimming took 4 bases from V and 1 from J, leaving 8 bases between them. This CDR3 spans 14 amino acids. The CDR3 coding sequence is TGTGCCAGCAGCCCTCAGGCGAGCAATCAGCCCCAGCATTTT. It specifies CASSPQASNQPQHF.

The J gene is TRBJ1-6, the V gene TRBV5-4; the match to TRBD1 covers 9 bases. The CDR3 covers 16 residues. CDR1 SGHNT and CDR2 YYREEE come from the germline V gene (reference sequence). Trimming removed 2 bases from V and 6 bases from J; junction bases left unmatched: 6. The CDR3 loop reads CASSLSQGAVNSPLHF. The CDR3 DNA follows: TGTGCCAGCAGCTTATCACAGGGGGCGGTTAATTCACCCCTCCACTTT.

CDR3 amino acids: CASSHMDRGGETQYF. The CDR3 DNA follows: TGTGCCAGCTCGCATATGGACAGGGGGGGAGAGACCCAGTACTTC. This chain uses TRBV18 with TRBJ2-5; 10 nucleotides align to TRBD1. V lost 6 bases to trimming and J lost 4 bases; unmatched junction nucleotides: 8. Germline-derived CDR1 and CDR2 are KGHSH and LQKENI. The CDR3 runs to 15 residues.

The V call is TRBV4-1, the J call TRBJ2-3, with D possibly TRBD1 on 5 matching bases. Germline-derived CDR1 and CDR2 are MGHRA and YSYEKL. The length of the CDR3 is 17 residues. The V end lost 0 bases, the J end lost 1 base, and 14 bases lay between the germline ends. CDR3 in amino acids: CASSQEVREPRTDTQYF. The CDR3, as DNA: TGCGCCAGCAGCCAAGAGGTCAGGGAACCTCGCACAGATACGCAGTATTTT.

The chain uses TRBV5-5 and TRBJ1-2; TRBD1 is a possible D gene (5 bases). CDR1 is SGHKS, CDR2 YYEKEE, per germline (reference sequence). The CDR3 spans 15 residues. V was cut by 0 bases and J by 2 bases, with 11 bases left in between. CDR3 residues: CASSLASGSNYGYTF. CDR3 nucleotide sequence: TGTGCCAGCAGCTTGGCCTCAGGGTCCAACTATGGCTACACCTTC.

The sample holds a few counts of this clone. The chain employs TRBV3-1 (or the pseudogene TRBV3-2) and TRBJ1-4; 7 bases align to TRBD1. CDR1 is LGHDT and CDR2 is YNNKEL in the germline V gene (reference sequence). The CDR3 loop spans 15 amino acids. The V and J ends lost 1 base and 9 bases, in that order; junction bases with no gene match: 8. The CDR3 DNA is TGTGCCAGCAGCCAAGGGACAGGTGTTTATCAAAAACTGTTTTTT. Translated, it gives CASSQGTGVYQKLFF.

This sequence joins TRBV19 and TRBJ1-2; TRBD1 might be the D (5 bases). V was shortened by 1 base and J by 4 bases, with 16 bases between the two germline ends. Germline V gene sequence: CDR1 LNHDA, CDR2 SQIVND (reference sequence). The CDR3 covers 16 residues. The CDR3 sequence is CASSIVSGTGRYGYTF. For the CDR3, the DNA is TGTGCCAGTAGTATAGTTTCGGGGACTGGGCGCTATGGCTACACCTTC.

The V call is TRBV7-9, the J call TRBJ2-7; TRBD1 aligns across 8 bases. Per the germline V gene, CDR1 is SEHNR and CDR2 is FQNEAQ (reference sequence). The V segment lost 5 bases and the J segment 2 bases; nucleotides outside the gene matches: 14. The CDR3 length is 17 residues. The CDR3, as DNA: TGTGCCAGCAGCATCGGACAGGGAAGTATTCCTCCCTACGAGCAGTACGTC. The encoded protein is CASSIGQGSIPPYEQYV.

This sequence joins TRBV6-1 and TRBJ1-5; D remains unclear. This CDR3 region has 17 residues. Deletions cut 3 bases from V and 4 bases from J, with 19 bases between. From germline, CDR1 is MNHNS and CDR2 SASEGT. The CDR3 DNA reads as TGTGCCAGCAGTGATGGAGGGAGTACGGGTTTAAATCAGCCCCAGCATTTT. Translating it yields CASSDGGSTGLNQPQHF.

The V call is TRBV11-2, the J call TRBJ1-6; weak D call: TRBD1 (6 bases). This CDR3 comprises 14 residues. Per germline, CDR1 SGHAT and CDR2 FQNNGV. The V and J ends lost 9 bases and 10 bases respectively, with 19 bases between them. The CDR3 loop is CARTGGDNRSPLHF. The CDR3 DNA is TGTGCCAGGACGGGGGGGGACAATAGATCACCCCTCCACTTT.

This chain joins TRBV3-1 (or the pseudogene TRBV3-2) and TRBJ1-3; possible D gene TRBD1, 6 bases. CDR1 and CDR2 (germline): LGHDT, YNNKEL (reference sequence). V gave up 6 bases and J gave up 1 base, with 10 bases separating them. There are 14 residues in the CDR3. This CDR3 reads CASRPTGSGNTIYF. The CDR3 nucleotides read TGTGCCAGCAGACCTACAGGGTCTGGAAACACCATATATTTT.

The V call is TRBV19, the J call TRBJ2-7; D may be TRBD1 (5 bases). This CDR3 region has 15 residues. With 4 bases removed from V and 9 bases from J, the gap between germline ends came to 22 bases. In germline, CDR1 is LNHDA, CDR2 SQIVND (reference sequence). CDR3 in amino acids: CASSSSRQPLQGQYF. In nucleotides, the CDR3 is TGTGCCAGTAGTAGCAGCAGGCAACCACTCCAGGGGCAGTACTTC.

CDR3 region: CASSQVGTGNEKLFF. CDR3 DNA sequence: TGCGCCAGCAGCCAAGTCGGGACAGGGAATGAAAAACTGTTTTTT. The chain combines TRBV4-1 with TRBJ1-4; 9 positions agree with TRBD1. The CDR3 totals 15 residues. Germline loops: CDR1 MGHRA, CDR2 YSYEKL. V shed 1 base, J shed 5 bases, and the junction held 2 bases outside the gene matches.

A remark on this clone: At one boundary the junction diverges from the germline segment, which might be a read error. The J gene is TRBJ2-7, the V gene TRBV7-9; a weak D match, TRBD1 (5 bases). The length of the CDR3 is 12 residues. CDR1 is SEHNR, CDR2 FQNEAQ, per germline (reference sequence). CDR3 protein: CASSASTETAGF. CDR3 nucleotides: TGTGCCAGCAGCGCCTCGACAGAAACAGCAGGCTTC.

The chain joins TRBV10-1 to TRBJ2-7, with a possible D match to TRBD1 (6 bases). Per the germline V gene, CDR1 is WNHNN and CDR2 is SYGVQD (reference sequence). The ends were cut back, 2 bases at V and 2 bases at J, with 13 bases in the middle. CDR3 length equals 15 residues. In DNA form, the CDR3 reads TGCGCCAGCAGTGAGGGCTGGGGGCGCGCCTACGAGCAGTACTTC. It yields the protein CASSEGWGRAYEQYF.

The rearrangement joins TRBV7-8 to TRBJ1-2; unclear D gene. Germline V gene data show CDR1 as SGHVS and CDR2 as FQNEAQ. V lost 2 bases and J lost 2, with 3 bases in between. The CDR3 is 12 residues long. CDR3 coding DNA: TGTGCCAGCAGCTTAAGCAACTATGGCTACACCTTC. This codes for CASSLSNYGYTF.

The table lists this clone with a count of one. This rearrangement joins TRBV7-2 to TRBJ2-7, with D uncertain. Trimming cost V 3 bases and J 0 bases, with 3 bases left between them. The germline gives CDR1 SGHTA, CDR2 FQGNSA. This CDR3 region has 12 residues. CDR3 amino acids: CASSFNSYEQYF. The CDR3 DNA reads TGTGCCAGCAGCTTCAACTCCTACGAGCAGTACTTC.

The sample holds one count of this clone. The chain has TRBV9 and TRBJ2-2, with D possibly being TRBD1 (6 bases). CDR1 is SGDLS, CDR2 YYNGEE, per germline. This CDR3 region has 15 residues. Trimming removed 0 bases at V and 4 bases at J, with 10 bases between. In nucleotides, the CDR3 is TGTGCCAGCAGCGTAGGCTGGGGGCCCACCGGGGAGCTGTTTTTT. It encodes CASSVGWGPTGELFF.

The chain has TRBV2 and TRBJ2-7; TRBD2 might be the D (6 bases). Trimming left V 2 bases short and J 2 bases short, with 13 bases between. CDR3 length: 15 residues. Germline CDR1 is SNHLY and CDR2 is FYNNEI. DNA for the CDR3: TGTGCCAGCAGTGAATTCGGGACTGGGGCCTACGAGCAGTACTTC. Translation: CASSEFGTGAYEQYF.

The V call is TRBV4-1, the J call TRBJ2-5; D is undetermined. This CDR3 region has 14 residues. Trimming took 1 base from V and 7 from J, leaving 13 bases between them. Germline V CDR1 and CDR2: MGHRA, YSYEKL. The CDR3 loop is CASSQVTALGTQYF. The CDR3 nucleotides read TGCGCCAGCAGCCAAGTTACCGCCCTAGGGACCCAGTACTTC.

The chain carries TRBV7-2 and TRBJ2-2, with 11 bases matching TRBD1. This CDR3 region has 18 residues. With V trimmed by 4 bases and J by 4 bases, 11 bases remained unmatched. The germline V gene encodes CDR1 SGHTA and CDR2 FQGNSA. CDR3 nucleotides: TGTGCCAGCAGCTCCAAGACACGGGACAGGGGGAGCACCGGGGAGCTGTTTTTT. It is translated as CASSSKTRDRGSTGELFF.

J is TRBJ2-2 and V is TRBV6-5, with D possibly matching TRBD1 (5 bases). The germline gives CDR1 MNHEY, CDR2 SVGAGI. This CDR3 contains 14 residues. Trimming pared 6 bases from V and 2 bases from J, leaving 10 bases between. Written as DNA, the CDR3 is TGTGCCAGCAGAGGGGCTTATAACACCGGGGAGCTGTTTTTT. This sequence encodes CASRGAYNTGELFF.

The chain is built from TRBV3-1 (or the pseudogene TRBV3-2) and TRBJ2-7, with 9 bases lining up with TRBD1. Germline values: CDR1 LGHDT, CDR2 YNNKEL (reference sequence). Trimming removed 3 bases from V and 5 bases from J; junction bases left unmatched: 5. The CDR3 covers 14 residues. The CDR3 loop is CASSHLGQGHEQYF. The CDR3 coding sequence is TGTGCCAGCAGCCACCTGGGACAGGGCCACGAGCAGTACTTC.

This clone showed up just a few times. The rearrangement links TRBV3-1 (or the pseudogene TRBV3-2) to TRBJ2-5, with TRBD1 as a possible D gene (5 bases). The V end lost 2 bases, the J end lost 5 bases, and 12 bases lay between the germline ends. Germline V CDR1 and CDR2: LGHDT, YNNKEL (reference sequence). The CDR3 has 14 residues. The CDR3 spells CASSQMQGVETQYF. The CDR3 nucleotides read TGTGCCAGCAGCCAAATGCAGGGTGTGGAGACCCAGTACTTC.

This clone showed up just once. The chain combines TRBV5-6 with TRBJ2-2; D possibly corresponds to TRBD1 (6 bases). Trimming shortened V by 4 bases and J by 5 bases, and 18 bases separated the two germline ends. The CDR3 runs to 16 residues. Germline-derived CDR1 and CDR2 are SGHDT and YYEEEE. The CDR3 protein is CASSDGGMQGTGELFF. DNA of the CDR3: TGTGCCAGCAGCGACGGTGGGATGCAGGGGACCGGGGAGCTGTTTTTT.

This rearrangement joins TRBV9 to TRBJ2-5; possible D gene TRBD2, 6 bases. This CDR3 contains 18 residues. Trimming took 0 bases from V and 4 from J, leaving 22 bases between them. Germline CDR1 SGDLS, CDR2 YYNGEE. The CDR3 DNA sequence: TGTGCCAGCAGCGTAGCAACGACCGGAAGGGGAGGCCTAGAGACCCAGTACTTC. Protein product: CASSVATTGRGGLETQYF.

A single count supports this clone. The genes are TRBV2 and TRBJ2-5; D is ambiguous. Germline V gives CDR1 SNHLY, CDR2 FYNNEI. V was cut by 7 bases and J by 4 bases, with 4 bases left in between. The length of the CDR3 is 10 residues. The CDR3 is CASIIETQYF. As DNA, the CDR3 is TGTGCCAGCATTATAGAGACCCAGTACTTC.